This T cell receptor beta chain is drawn from a study of OX40 agonist ivuxolimab in advanced cancers. Turning to the overall study: The costimulatory receptor OX40 (CD134) was targeted by ivuxolimab, a fully human IgG2 agonistic monoclonal antibody. Patients were allowed to have had prior anti-PD-1, anti-PD-L1 or anti-CTLA-4 therapy, and 40% of the dose-escalation patients had been treated with checkpoint inhibitors. Of the approximately 50 dose-escalation patients, hepatocellular carcinoma was present in about 19, melanoma in some 15, renal cell carcinoma in 9 and head and neck cancer in 9. The monotherapy dose-escalation portion (N = 52 patients) of the phase I ivuxolimab trial is reported in the paper. Peripheral TCRbeta sequencing aimed to test whether ivuxolimab altered TCR sequence diversity and caused clonal T-cell expansion. Partial responses were achieved by three dose-escalation patients, of whom one had hepatocellular carcinoma and two had cutaneous melanoma. A male proportion of roughly 85% and a mean age of approximately 61 years, ranging from about 23 to 90, were recorded for the dose-escalation cohort. Intravenous ivuxolimab was administered to patients every 2 weeks at six dose levels: 0.01, 0.1, 0.3, 1.5, 3 and 10 mg/kg. The investigation overall reported the following: On average, CD8+ T cells showed more expanded clones than CD4+ T cells after ivuxolimab. The antigen specificity of the peripheral T cells that underwent clonal expansion was not determined. At doses of 0.1 to 3.0 mg/kg, clonal expansion of both CD4+ and CD8+ T cells in blood was seen between baseline and week 6. In the 0.1-3.0 mg/kg groups, partial responders were among the patients with the lowest normalized peripheral clonal expansion, particularly in CD8+ T cells. Low levels of normalized T-cell clonal expansion were also seen in some patients who did not respond.

Patients with autoimmune disease history or receiving systemic immunosuppression were excluded from the trial. Peripheral blood for TCR sequencing was drawn from every dose cohort at baseline, at cycle 4 day 1 and at cycle 7 day 1. The samples were taken from a phase I, first-in-human, multicenter, open-label dose-escalation trial of ivuxolimab. Adults with locally advanced or metastatic melanoma, renal cell, hepatocellular, or head and neck squamous cell carcinoma were enrolled in the trial. CD4+ and CD8+ T cells were sorted separately from peripheral blood before TCR sequencing. Of note for this clone: This receptor's antigen is unknown. The input lacks base qualities; no much larger clone sits a single base away.

The germline V gene (reference sequence) yields LNHDA for CDR1 and SQIVND for CDR2. Spanning cysteine to phenylalanine, the CDR3 consists of 15 amino acids. Only the CDR3 part of the read is kept: 45 bases, read in frame from the first base. Trimming at the junction amounts to 3 bases on V and 4 bases on J, and the germline ends lie 12 bases apart. For sequencing of the TCRbeta CDR3 region, genomic DNA was extracted from the sorted cells. The immunoSEQ Assay was used to sequence the TCRbeta CDR3 regions. The source is immuneACCESS, and TCRdb retained only in-frame sequences with V and J called. Part of the clones is not carried over; for the studies checked, unresolved V genes explain less than half of this, and the remainder is unexplained. The sample records over 55,000 clones, more than 70% of which are singletons. The top ten clonotypes cover 8.2% of the sample.

The clonotype comes from an adult with an advanced solid tumor such as melanoma, head and neck, liver or kidney cancer. The receptor chain draws on TRBV19 and TRBJ2-2, with no reliable assignment of the D segment. The material was CD4+ or CD8+ T cells sorted from blood, obtained in a trial of the OX40 agonist ivuxolimab. The CDR3 reads as follows: CASSMAKLGTGELFF. The DNA is TGTGCCAGTAGTATGGCAAAGTTAGGCACCGGGGAGCTGTTTTTT.